This TCR beta chain is drawn from a study of metastatic and nonmetastatic thyroid tumors. V was trimmed by 5 bases and J by 9 bases, leaving 16 bases between them. The V gene's germline CDR1 is SEHNR and CDR2 FQNEAQ (reference sequence). CDR3 length equals 13 residues. This clone appeared many times. TCRdb re-called the PCR reads through MiXCR. The profile shows tens of thousands of clones, around an eighth of them singletons. Until they underwent thyroid surgery, no patient had received any treatment. The rearrangement uses TRBV7-9 and TRBJ1-2; TRBD1 is a possible D gene (5 bases). Sequenced: tumor tissue. The receptor was derived from a female donor with papillary thyroid cancer or a benign thyroid nodule (not recorded which). Some clones in this sample may be carry-over from other donors' samples. The CDR3 here is CASSPSIRGSYTF. CDR3 sequence (DNA): TGTGCCAGCAGCCCTTCGATTCGGGGCAGCTACACCTTC.